The 11 T cell receptor beta chains below all came from one sample that was sequenced in a study of molecular identifiers for immune sequencing clone quantification. TCRdb analysed the PCR reads with MiXCR anew, one entry per CDR3 protein. In the table there are over 550,000 distinct CDR3 sequences, around 25% of which are singletons. The sample was naive CD8+ T cells from blood, with Jurkat cell RNA spiked in. The subset: FACS-sorted CD8+CD4-CCR7+CD45RA+ naive T cells. Every receptor here comes from a human donor in good health. Some libraries in this study had Jurkat cell RNA spiked in.

This clonotype was counted ten times or more. The chain uses TRBV7-8 and TRBJ1-1; no reliable D call. The V end lost 1 base, the J end lost 7 bases, and 4 bases lay between the germline ends. The CDR3 is 11 residues long. Germline CDR1 and CDR2: SGHVS and FQNEAQ. Here the CDR3 reads CASSLGHEAFF. CDR3 DNA sequence: TGTGCCAGCAGCTTAGGGCATGAAGCTTTCTTT.

Concerning this clonotype: An end of the junction does not agree with germline; a read error may underlie this. The chain couples TRBV20-1 to TRBJ2-7; D uncertain. The CDR3 has 12 amino acids. Germline V gives CDR1 DFQATT, CDR2 SNEGSKA (reference sequence). The CDR3, as DNA: TGCAGTGCTAGAGAAATAAACTACAAGCAGTACTTC. It specifies CSAREINYKQYF.

Details on this clonotype: A read error may produce the germline difference seen at one junction end. The chain joins TRBV2 to TRBJ1-5; maybe TRBD1 (5 bases). This CDR3 is built from 14 residues. Per the germline V gene, CDR1 is SNHLY and CDR2 is FYNNEI. The CDR3 region is CAGSYNTVGQPQHF. The CDR3 DNA reads as TGTGCCGGCAGTTACAACACTGTGGGGCAGCCCCAACATTTT.

With respect to this clonotype: A much larger clone sits a single nucleotide away, making a read error possible. The rearrangement uses TRBV6-2 or TRBV6-3 and TRBJ2-7; 8 bases are shared with TRBD1. There are 13 residues in the CDR3. J was trimmed by 6 bases and V by 7 bases; bases with no gene match: 8. CDR1 and CDR2 (germline): MNHEY, SVGEGT. The CDR3 region has the DNA TGTGCCAGCAATGTCGGACAGGGCTTCGAGCAGTACTTC. Its protein product is CASNVGQGFEQYF.

This chain connects TRBV13 to TRBJ2-7; D remains unclear. Germline CDR1 PRHDT, CDR2 FYEKMQ (reference sequence). V lost 5 bases and J 3 bases, leaving 17 bases between the germline ends. CDR3 length: 15 amino acids. CDR3 loop: CASSPTSNGVYEQYF. For the CDR3, the DNA is TGTGCCAGCAGCCCAACCTCGAATGGGGTCTACGAGCAGTACTTC.

The sample holds a few counts of this clonotype. V usage is TRBV27 and J usage is TRBJ2-5; D tentatively fits TRBD1 or TRBD2 (5 bases each). This CDR3 has 15 residues. In germline, CDR1 is MNHEY, CDR2 SMNVEV (reference sequence). V gave up 7 bases and J gave up 4 bases, with 19 bases separating them. The CDR3 loop reads CASTPGTTLGETQYF. CDR3 coding DNA: TGTGCCAGCACCCCCGGGACGACCTTAGGAGAGACCCAGTACTTC.

This clonotype was seen many times. V and J are TRBV30 and TRBJ2-7; no clear D. CDR1 GTSNPN and CDR2 SVGIG come from the germline V gene (reference sequence). This CDR3 is 14 amino acids long. Trimming removed 1 base at V and 0 bases at J, with 10 bases between. In nucleotides, the CDR3 is TGTGCCTGGAGTGAGGTCTGGGCCTCCTACGAGCAGTACTTC. It yields the protein CAWSEVWASYEQYF.

This chain connects TRBV27 to TRBJ2-7, with 10 bases fitting TRBD2. The length of the CDR3 is 15 residues. V lost 9 bases and J lost 5; bases outside the gene matches: 13. The germline V gene encodes CDR1 MNHEY and CDR2 SMNVEV (reference sequence). The CDR3 here is CASGLAGVGVHEQYF. The CDR3 DNA follows: TGTGCCAGTGGTCTAGCGGGAGTCGGAGTCCACGAGCAGTACTTC.

This clonotype was detected ten times or more. The chain carries TRBV5-4 and TRBJ2-5; 16 positions match TRBD2. V shed 3 bases and J 6 bases; nucleotides not matched to a gene: 8. The CDR3 is made up of 17 amino acids. CDR1 SGHNT and CDR2 YYREEE come from the germline V gene (reference sequence). This CDR3 is CASSSGGLAGGPQTQYF. The CDR3 coding sequence is TGTGCCAGCAGCTCCGGGGGACTAGCGGGAGGGCCCCAGACCCAGTACTTC.

This clonotype was counted a few times. V and J are TRBV27 and TRBJ2-5, with 9 bases lining up with TRBD2. The length of the CDR3 is 15 residues. Germline V gene sequence: CDR1 MNHEY, CDR2 SMNVEV (reference sequence). With 0 bases clipped from V and 5 bases from J, the junction kept 4 bases outside the gene matches. In DNA form, the CDR3 reads TGTGCCAGCAGTTTATCGAGCGGGGGGAAGGAGACCCAGTACTTC. The encoded protein is CASSLSSGGKETQYF.

This clonotype was picked up many times. The CDR3 here is CASSAQGAIVADTQYF. The DNA of the CDR3 is TGTGCCAGCAGCGCCCAGGGGGCGATAGTTGCAGATACGCAGTATTTT. The rearrangement uses TRBV9 and TRBJ2-3, with 8 positions matching TRBD1. The CDR3 loop spans 16 amino acids. Germline-derived CDR1 and CDR2 are SGDLS and YYNGEE. V lost 3 bases to trimming and J lost 4 bases; unmatched junction nucleotides: 10.